These T cell receptor beta chains were read from a single sample in a study of PD-L1 blockade in urothelial cancer. Repertoires were generated with immunoSEQ multiplex PCR, while TCRdb's copy carries only in-frame clones and drops some. The sample holds tens of thousands of clones, about 90% seen once. Sample: PBMCs, taken around atezolizumab (anti-PD-L1) treatment. These receptors all stem from a man aged 55 to 70 with urothelial cancer. Both conserved end residues are part of each CDR3. Each record gives: clone size, D gene, J gene, V gene, CDR3 DNA, CDR3 protein. A D gene is named only where the DNA matches it firmly. Clone sizes are given selectively: once, few, many, or a class where the clone is expanded.

.,TRBD2,TRBJ2-3,TRBV7-9,TGTGCCAGCAGCTTCACTAGCGGTAGCACAGATACGCAGTATTTT,CASSFTSGSTDTQYF
.,.,TRBJ1-1,TRBV5-1,TGCGCCAGCAGCTCCCAAGCAGGGACTCGGGCTTTCTTT,CASSSQAGTRAFF
.,.,TRBJ2-7,TRBV7-9,TGTGCCAGCAGCTCCCGGGAAGCCCCCTACGAGCAGTACTTC,CASSSREAPYEQYF
.,TRBD1,TRBJ1-2,TRBV5-1,TGCGCCAGCAGCTTGGACAGGGGGCACTATGGCTACACCTTC,CASSLDRGHYGYTF
once,TRBD1,TRBJ2-4,TRBV4-1,TGCGCCAGCAGCCACCCACCAGGGACAGGGGGCGCGGGTCTCGCCAAAAACATTCAGTACTTC,CASSHPPGTGGAGLAKNIQYF
.,TRBD2,TRBJ2-1,TRBV4-1,TGCGCCAGCAGCCAAGAGACTAGCGGGTTCTATGAGCAGTTCTTC,CASSQETSGFYEQFF
.,TRBD1,TRBJ2-2,TRBV6-6,TGTGCCAGCAGTTGGAGGCAGGGGGCTGCCGGGGAGCTGTTTTTT,CASSWRQGAAGELFF
.,.,TRBJ2-4,TRBV19,TGTGCCAGTAGCCGTGAGGGAGACATTCAGTACTTC,CASSREGDIQYF
.,TRBD2,TRBJ2-3,TRBV6-5,TGTGCCAGCAAATCCGGGACTACCACAGATACGCAGTATTTT,CASKSGTTTDTQYF
.,.,TRBJ1-4,TRBV5-5,TGTGCCAGCAGCTTGGAGGCACCTTTCGCGCGGGAAAAACTGTTTTTT,CASSLEAPFAREKLFF
once,.,TRBJ1-1,TRBV11-2,TGTGCCAGCAGATCCGGGGGGGTGGCTTTCTTT,CASRSGGVAFF
.,TRBD1,TRBJ2-3,TRBV19,TGTGCCAGTAGACCCCCCACGGGACAGGCAATGAATACGCAGTATTTT,CASRPPTGQAMNTQYF
.,.,TRBJ2-3,TRBV6-6,TGTGCCAGCAGTTTGAGCGGTGGGTTTAGCACAGATACGCAGTATTTT,CASSLSGGFSTDTQYF
.,.,TRBJ1-5,TRBV19,TGTGCCACACGTACCCCGGGTTTCAATCAGCCCCAGCATTTT,CATRTPGFNQPQHF
few,.,TRBJ1-6,TRBV6-5,TGTGCCAGCAGTTACGCGGAGGACAATTCACCCCTCCACTTT,CASSYAEDNSPLHF
.,.,TRBJ1-1,TRBV30,TGTGCCTGGAGTGTACGTGGCAGACTTCAGAACACTGAAGCTTTCTTT,CAWSVRGRLQNTEAFF
.,TRBD1,TRBJ2-7,TRBV5-5,TGTGCCAGCAGCTTGGGGCCGGGACAGGGCTACGAGCAGTACTTC,CASSLGPGQGYEQYF
few,.,TRBJ2-1,TRBV9,TGTGCCAGCAGCACCGATTCGGGGGAAGGCCCGTTCTTC,CASSTDSGEGPFF
.,TRBD2,TRBJ2-3,TRBV5-4,TGTGCCAGCAGCTTTCGGCTAGCGGGAATCACAGATACGCAGTATTTT,CASSFRLAGITDTQYF
.,.,TRBJ2-2,TRBV14,TGTGCCAGCAGCTCAGACACCTTCGTTGGGGAGCTGTTTTTT,CASSSDTFVGELFF
.,TRBD2,TRBJ2-2,TRBV29-1,TGCAGCGTTTCGGCGGGAGGCAAGACCGGGGAGCTGTTTTTT,CSVSAGGKTGELFF
.,TRBD2,TRBJ2-1,TRBV10-3,TGTGCCATCAGTGAGTCGACGGCTAGCGGGCGCTACAATGAGCAGTTCTTC,CAISESTASGRYNEQFF
.,.,TRBJ1-2,TRBV7-9,TGTGCCAGCAGCTTTAACGGGGGGGCAGATGGCTACACCTTC,CASSFNGGADGYTF
.,.,TRBJ1-2,TRBV4-2,TGTGCCAGCAGCCAAGTTACGGGTCCGAACTATGGCTACACCTTC,CASSQVTGPNYGYTF
.,TRBD1,TRBJ2-7,TRBV5-8,TGTGCCAGCAGCTTGGGGGACAGGGCCTACGAGCAGTACTTC,CASSLGDRAYEQYF
.,TRBD1,TRBJ2-7,TRBV4-2,TGTGCCAGCAGCTCCGGGACAGGGGGCTCCGAGCAGTACTTC,CASSSGTGGSEQYF
once,TRBD1,TRBJ1-3,TRBV13,TGTGCCAGCAGCCAGACAGGGACTGGAAACACCATATATTTT,CASSQTGTGNTIYF
.,TRBD1,TRBJ1-1,TRBV5-1,TGCGCCAGCAGCCCCTCAGACAGGGGGCTTCGAGCTTTCTTT,CASSPSDRGLRAFF
.,.,TRBJ1-1,TRBV6-5,TGTGCCAGCAACAGACAGTACTTAAACACTGAAGCTTTCTTT,CASNRQYLNTEAFF
.,TRBD2,TRBJ2-3,TRBV7-2,TGTGCCAGCAGCTTAGTTCGTCTAGCGGGAGGCACAGATACGCAGTATTTT,CASSLVRLAGGTDTQYF
.,.,TRBJ1-1,TRBV29-1,TGCAGCGTTGAATCGGGGTTGAGGGCTGAAGCTTTCTTT,CSVESGLRAEAFF
.,TRBD2,TRBJ2-1,TRBV19,TGTGCCAGTACAAGCGGGAGTGAGGCCTACAATGAGCAGTTCTTC,CASTSGSEAYNEQFF
.,.,TRBJ2-3,TRBV30,TGTGCCTGCCAACCCGACTTTGGGCAGTATTTT,CACQPDFGQYF
.,TRBD2,TRBJ2-1,TRBV6-6,TGTGCCAGCAGTTACGCATCGCTAGCGGGGGGTAATGAGCAGTTCTTC,CASSYASLAGGNEQFF
.,TRBD2,TRBJ2-7,TRBV30,TGTGCCTGGAGTACAAGCGGGGGGCGCTACGAGCAGTACTTC,CAWSTSGGRYEQYF
.,.,TRBJ2-3,TRBV5-1,TGCGCCAGCAGCCCGGGTCGTGGAGGTGGATCCGCTAGCACAGATACGCAGTATTTT,CASSPGRGGGSASTDTQYF
once,TRBD1,TRBJ1-4,TRBV5-8,TGTGCCAGCAGCCCCCGGGACAGGGGCTCTACTAATGAAAAACTGTTTTTT,CASSPRDRGSTNEKLFF
.,TRBD1,TRBJ2-1,TRBV10-2,TGCGCCAGCGGCGACGGACAGGGGACCTACAATGAGCAGTTCTTC,CASGDGQGTYNEQFF
.,.,TRBJ2-2,TRBV27,TGTGCCAGCAGTTTAAAAGGCGGCGGGGAGCTGTTTTTT,CASSLKGGGELFF
.,TRBD1,TRBJ2-4,TRBV28,TGTGCCAGCAGTCGCCGGACAGGGGGCGCGACCAAAAACATTCAGTACTTC,CASSRRTGGATKNIQYF